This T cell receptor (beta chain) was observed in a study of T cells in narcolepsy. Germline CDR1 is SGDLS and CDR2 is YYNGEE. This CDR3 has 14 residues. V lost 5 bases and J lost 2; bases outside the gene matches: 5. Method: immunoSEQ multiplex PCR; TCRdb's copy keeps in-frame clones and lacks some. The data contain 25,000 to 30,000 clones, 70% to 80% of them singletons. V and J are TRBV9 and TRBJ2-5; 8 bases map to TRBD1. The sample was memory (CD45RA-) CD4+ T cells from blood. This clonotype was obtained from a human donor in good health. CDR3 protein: CASSARTGQETQYF. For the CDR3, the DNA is TGTGCCAGCAGTGCCAGGACAGGGCAAGAGACCCAGTACTTC.